The 25 T cell receptor beta chains listed next were all sequenced from one sample in a study of graft-versus-host responses after intestinal transplantation. Measured with immunoSEQ multiplex PCR; TCRdb has only the in-frame clones, and not every one. The data show 2,300 or so clones, over 25% seen once. The material was alloreactive CD4+ T cells from a mixed lymphocyte reaction culture, obtained before transplantation. Subset reported: CFSE-low proliferating T cells sorted from approximately six-day pre-transplant mixed lymphocyte reaction (GvH or HvG direction). The receptor set was obtained from a human patient who was an organ donor for intestinal transplantation.

This clone was seen only a few times. The rearrangement links TRBV7-2 to TRBJ1-2; D is ambiguous. Trimming pared 2 bases from V and 8 bases from J, leaving 18 bases between. Germline CDR1 SGHTA, CDR2 FQGNSA. The length of the CDR3 is 15 residues. The CDR3, as DNA: TGTGCCAGCAGCTTATTCTGGCCGGGCGGGGTAGGCTACACCTTC. This translates into CASSLFWPGGVGYTF.

The chain uses TRBV18 and TRBJ2-7, with 7 nucleotides matching TRBD1. The CDR3 covers 13 residues. In germline, CDR1 is KGHSH, CDR2 LQKENI. Germline trimming cut 4 bases from V and 5 bases from J; bases unmatched to any gene: 5. CDR3 region: CASSQGQFNEQYF. DNA of the CDR3: TGTGCCAGCTCACAGGGACAGTTTAACGAGCAGTACTTC.

In regard to this clone: It is likely a read error: a sequence one base away is far more abundant. At the DNA level, this CDR3 is encoded by other sequences in the same sample as well. CDR3 coding DNA: TGTGCCAGTAGTAGAGGTGACACCATATATTTT. Protein product: CASSRGDTIYF. V and J are TRBV6-5 and TRBJ1-3; no definite D call. CDR1 and CDR2 (germline): MNHEY, SVGAGI. V lost 9 bases to trimming and J lost 8 bases, with 11 bases between them. The CDR3 runs 11 residues.

This clone is medium-sized (0.01 to 0.1%) within its sample. The chain links TRBV5-1 to TRBJ2-3, with 7 bases lining up with TRBD1. The germline V gene has CDR1 SGHRS and CDR2 YFSETQ. V lost 0 bases and J lost 4; bases outside the gene matches: 5. The length of the CDR3 is 15 residues. The chain's CDR3 is CASSLEGGRADTQYF. Written as DNA, the CDR3 is TGCGCCAGCAGCTTGGAAGGGGGCCGGGCAGATACGCAGTATTTT.

This clone qualifies as large. This chain connects TRBV19 to TRBJ2-6; maybe TRBD1 (5 bases). Trimming removed 4 bases from V and 0 bases from J, with 13 bases in between. Germline CDR1 is LNHDA and CDR2 is SQIVND (reference sequence). The CDR3 is 17 residues long. As DNA, the CDR3 is TGTGCCAGTAGTACTGACAGTAGATCCTCTGGGGCCAACGTCCTGACTTTC. Protein product: CASSTDSRSSGANVLTF.

This clone showed up just a few times. A much larger clone differs by one base, so this may be a read error. The chain joins TRBV4-2 to TRBJ1-2, with 9 bases fitting TRBD1. The CDR3 totals 14 residues. The germline V gene has CDR1 LGHNA and CDR2 YNFKEQ. The trim removed 3 bases at V and 8 bases at J, leaving 7 bases unmatched. The DNA for the CDR3 is TGTGCCAGCAGCCACGTACGGACAGGGGACGGCTACACCTTC. This sequence encodes CASSHVRTGDGYTF.

This clone has only a few counts. The junction shows a germline mismatch at one end, possibly a read error. The chain is built from TRBV5-1 and TRBJ2-2; D is uncertain. Germline CDR1 SGHRS, CDR2 YFSETQ. CDR3 length equals 14 residues. The chain's CDR3 is CASSPQTNTGELFF. CDR3 nucleotides: TGTGCCAGCAGCCCCCAAACGAACACCGGGGAGCTGTTTTTT.

This clone has a handful of counts. This chain uses TRBV5-1 with TRBJ2-1; 10 nucleotides agree with TRBD2. Trimming removed 0 bases from V and 7 bases from J; junction bases left unmatched: 7. This CDR3 contains 16 residues. CDR1 is SGHRS, CDR2 YFSETQ, per germline. In nucleotides, the CDR3 is TGCGCCAGCAGCTTGGCCTGGAGCGGGAGGGGTAATGAGCAGTTCTTC. Translating it yields CASSLAWSGRGNEQFF.

This clone was seen only a few times. DNA of the CDR3: TGTGCCAGCCAAGAGCCCTACAATGAGCAGTTCTTC. Translated, it gives CASQEPYNEQFF. The chain has TRBV5-6 and TRBJ2-1; D is unresolved. Germline CDR1 SGHDT, CDR2 YYEEEE. The V and J ends lost 7 bases and 2 bases respectively, with 7 bases between them. The CDR3 runs 12 residues.

The genes are TRBV28 and TRBJ2-7; D may be TRBD1 (6 bases). Trimming took off 10 bases at V and 2 bases at J, with 18 bases between the two ends. This CDR3 is built from 14 residues. From germline, CDR1 is MDHEN and CDR2 SYDVKM. CDR3 DNA sequence: TGTGCCACGGGGATGACAGGAAAGACCTACGAGCAGTACTTC. Its protein product is CATGMTGKTYEQYF.

This clone showed up just a few times. The genes are TRBV6-5 and TRBJ2-7; no definite D call. The CDR3 is made up of 14 amino acids. The germline V gene has CDR1 MNHEY and CDR2 SVGAGI. V was pared by 6 bases and J by 2 bases, with 14 bases between. DNA of the CDR3: TGTGCCAGCAGATTCACATGGGCTCCCTACGAGCAGTACTTC. It translates to CASRFTWAPYEQYF.

The gene calls are TRBV4-3 and TRBJ2-2; 7 bases line up with TRBD2. Unmatched junction bases numbered 8, after V lost 2 bases and J lost 5 bases. The CDR3 covers 16 residues. Germline lookup yields CDR1 LGHNA and CDR2 YSLEER. In nucleotides, the CDR3 is TGCGCCAGCAGCCAATTTTGGACTAGTGATACCGGGGAGCTGTTTTTT. This translates into CASSQFWTSDTGELFF.

The sample holds a few counts of this clone. V usage is TRBV6-5 and J usage is TRBJ2-3; 12 bases fit TRBD2. The length of the CDR3 is 14 residues. CDR1 and CDR2 (germline): MNHEY, SVGAGI. The junction had 0 bases not matched to a gene; V was cut back by 8 bases and J by 0 bases. The CDR3: CASGLAGSTDTQYF. CDR3 coding DNA: TGTGCCAGCGGACTAGCGGGAAGCACAGATACGCAGTATTTT.

This chain connects TRBV6-6 to TRBJ1-1; 7 nucleotides agree with TRBD1. Trimming removed 1 base from V and 5 bases from J; junction bases left unmatched: 1. Per the germline V gene, CDR1 is MNHNY and CDR2 is SVGAGI (reference sequence). CDR3 length: 13 residues. The CDR3 here is CASSYWTGTEAFF. The CDR3 nucleotides read TGTGCCAGCAGTTACTGGACAGGTACTGAAGCTTTCTTT.

This clone was observed a few times. V is TRBV5-8 and J is TRBJ1-5, with TRBD1 as a possible D gene (5 bases). The CDR3 runs 15 residues. The V end lost 4 bases, the J end lost 4 bases, and 15 bases lay between the germline ends. The germline CDR1 and CDR2 sequences are SGHTS and YDEGEE. This chain's CDR3 is CASSQATAMNQPQHF. The CDR3 DNA is TGTGCCAGCAGCCAAGCGACAGCGATGAATCAGCCCCAGCATTTT. Full variable domain (remainder filled in from reference TRBV5-8 and TRBJ1-5): EAGVTQSPTHLIKTRGQQATLRCSPISGHTSVYWYQQALGLGLQFLLWYDEGEERNRGNFPPRFSGRQFPNYSSELNVNALELEDSALYLCASSQATAMNQPQHFGDGTRLSIL.

This clone has only a few counts. J is TRBJ1-5 and V is TRBV18, with D maybe TRBD1 (6 bases). Deletions cut 4 bases from V and 5 bases from J, with 9 bases between. Per germline, CDR1 KGHSH and CDR2 LQKENI. The CDR3 length is 13 residues. The CDR3 nucleotides read TGTGCCAGCTCACAATACAGGGATCAGCCCCAGCATTTT. Amino acids: CASSQYRDQPQHF.

By sample share, this clone is large. The chain carries TRBV10-3 and TRBJ2-4, with D perhaps TRBD2 (5 bases). Per germline, CDR1 ENHRY and CDR2 SYGVKD. Trimming pared 6 bases from V and 1 base from J, leaving 10 bases between. The CDR3 is 14 residues long. CDR3 region: CAISLPGAKNIQYF. The CDR3 nucleotides read TGTGCCATCAGCCTACCGGGGGCCAAAAACATTCAGTACTTC.

This clone is labeled medium-sized. The chain recombines TRBV4-1 with TRBJ2-3, with 11 positions matching TRBD2. The CDR3 covers 17 residues. Germline CDR1 reads MGHRA; CDR2 reads YSYEKL. J gave up 4 bases and V 4 bases, and 10 bases lay outside the gene matches. CDR3 sequence reads: CASSLSPTSGKADTQYF. The CDR3 DNA sequence: TGCGCCAGCAGCCTCTCCCCGACTAGCGGGAAGGCAGATACGCAGTATTTT.

With respect to this clone: A much larger clone lies one base from this, so it may be a read error. This chain joins TRBV9 and TRBJ2-3, with 7 bases identical to TRBD1. Germline CDR1 and CDR2: SGDLS and YYNGEE. V shed 3 bases, J shed 6 bases, and the junction held 7 bases outside the gene matches. This CDR3 contains 14 residues. This CDR3 reads CASSGLQGWDTQYF. Here the CDR3 DNA reads TGTGCCAGCAGCGGTTTACAGGGGTGGGATACGCAGTATTTT.

The chain is built from TRBV19 and TRBJ2-2, with D tentatively TRBD1 (6 bases). V lost 6 bases and J 0 bases, leaving 14 bases between the germline ends. Germline-derived CDR1 and CDR2 are LNHDA and SQIVND (reference sequence). The CDR3 extends over 16 amino acids. The CDR3 bases are TGTGCCAGTAGACCAAGGGGGACATCGAACACCGGGGAGCTGTTTTTT. Translating it yields CASRPRGTSNTGELFF.

The CDR3 loop is CASSSRQTSGGTYEQYF. In DNA form, the CDR3 reads TGTGCCAGCAGCTCGAGGCAGACTAGCGGGGGTACCTACGAGCAGTACTTC. V gene TRBV4-2 combines with J gene TRBJ2-7, with TRBD2 matching 12 bases. V shed 5 bases and J 2 bases; nucleotides not matched to a gene: 10. Per the germline V gene, CDR1 is LGHNA and CDR2 is YNFKEQ. The CDR3 extends over 17 amino acids.

The chain has TRBV2 and TRBJ2-1; 13 bases align to TRBD2. Germline V gene lookup returns CDR1 SNHLY and CDR2 FYNNEI. Losses at the gene ends were 8 bases for V and 4 bases for J; bases not matched to a gene: 8. The CDR3 spans 16 residues. This chain's CDR3 is CASFTPGLAGYNEQFF. CDR3 bases: TGTGCCAGCTTTACGCCGGGACTAGCGGGGTACAATGAGCAGTTCTTC.

This clone qualifies as medium-sized. V usage is TRBV5-1 and J usage is TRBJ1-1; 7 bases map to TRBD1. J was trimmed by 2 bases and V by 0 bases; bases with no gene match: 4. This CDR3 contains 15 residues. Germline CDR1 is SGHRS and CDR2 is YFSETQ. CDR3 in amino acids: CASSLAGGRNTEAFF. CDR3 DNA sequence: TGCGCCAGCAGCTTGGCAGGGGGTCGAAACACTGAAGCTTTCTTT.

The rearrangement uses TRBV5-4 and TRBJ1-1; tentative D call: TRBD1 (6 bases). The CDR3 contains 13 residues. V was clipped by 0 bases and J by 5 bases, with 8 bases between them. The germline gives CDR1 SGHNT, CDR2 YYREEE (reference sequence). CDR3 in DNA: TGTGCCAGCAGCTTGGGAGGGGGTACTGAAGCTTTCTTT. Its protein product is CASSLGGGTEAFF.

This chain connects TRBV28 to TRBJ2-6; TRBD1 might be the D (6 bases). Germline V gene data show CDR1 as MDHEN and CDR2 as SYDVKM. With 2 bases removed from V and 0 bases from J, the gap between germline ends came to 8 bases. The CDR3 has 16 amino acids. CDR3 in DNA: TGTGCCAGCAGTTTACAGGGGCTCTCTGGGGCCAACGTCCTGACTTTC. Residues: CASSLQGLSGANVLTF.